The 19 T cell receptor beta chains given below trace back to one sample, sequenced in a study of T cell changes during pregnancy in multiple sclerosis. Sequencing used immunoSEQ multiplex PCR; TCRdb keeps in-frame clones, though not all of them. The table shows about 42,000 clones, with 80% to 85% occurring only once. This material consisted of CD4+ T cells from peripheral blood mononuclear cells, taken before pregnancy. These receptors were obtained from a female donor with multiple sclerosis, enrolled in a pregnancy study.

The chain carries TRBV5-1 and TRBJ2-1, with D unclear. The CDR3 is made up of 14 amino acids. From germline, CDR1 is SGHRS and CDR2 YFSETQ. V was cut by 0 bases and J by 3 bases, with 7 bases left in between. CDR3 sequence reads: CASSLGGDYNEQFF. The CDR3 coding sequence is TGCGCCAGCAGCTTGGGTGGAGACTACAATGAGCAGTTCTTC.

The chain recombines TRBV9 with TRBJ2-5; unclear D gene. The germline V gene has CDR1 SGDLS and CDR2 YYNGEE. V shed 0 bases and J shed 6 bases, with 12 bases lying between them. The CDR3 runs 14 residues. CDR3 DNA: TGTGCCAGCAGCGTAGGGGCAGGCTCTCAGACCCAGTACTTC. As protein: CASSVGAGSQTQYF.

V gene TRBV10-2 combines with J gene TRBJ2-7; D call uncertain. This CDR3 comprises 12 residues. Germline V gives CDR1 WSHSY, CDR2 SAAADI. The V and J ends lost 4 bases and 2 bases respectively, with 6 bases between them. The CDR3 loop reads CASSGFAYEQYF. DNA for the CDR3: TGCGCCAGCAGTGGTTTCGCCTACGAGCAGTACTTC.

The chain employs TRBV5-4 and TRBJ1-2; D gene unclear. V was pared by 4 bases and J by 10 bases, with 20 bases between. CDR3 length: 14 residues. From germline, CDR1 is SGHNT and CDR2 YYREEE (reference sequence). The CDR3 here is CASSLEMSQRNYTF. CDR3 nucleotides: TGTGCCAGCAGCCTAGAGATGTCCCAACGCAACTACACCTTC.

The rearrangement uses TRBV10-3 and TRBJ1-2, with D perhaps matching TRBD1 (6 bases). Germline V gene lookup returns CDR1 ENHRY and CDR2 SYGVKD. The V end lost 0 bases, the J end lost 4 bases, and 9 bases lay between the germline ends. The CDR3 contains 14 residues. The CDR3 loop reads CAISESDSSYGYTF. The CDR3 DNA reads TGTGCCATCAGTGAGTCGGACAGCTCCTATGGCTACACCTTC.

In DNA, the CDR3 is TGTGCCAGTAGTGACCTCATCGGGAGCACCGGGGAGCTGTTTTTT. The encoded protein is CASSDLIGSTGELFF. This chain joins TRBV19 and TRBJ2-2, with a possible D match to TRBD2 (6 bases). CDR1 and CDR2 (germline): LNHDA, SQIVND (reference sequence). Trimming stripped 5 bases from V and 4 bases from J, with 14 bases between. The CDR3 sequence is 15 residues long.

Remarks on this clone: Germline and junction disagree at one end, which may indicate a read error. The V gene is TRBV7-8, the J gene TRBJ1-1; 11 nucleotides align to TRBD1. Germline loops: CDR1 SGHVS, CDR2 FQNEAQ. The CDR3 totals 15 residues. The CDR3 loop reads CASSLARTGGPRGVF. The CDR3 nucleotides read TGTGCCAGCAGCTTAGCGAGGACAGGGGGCCCGAGGGGTGTTTTT.

This chain connects TRBV30 to TRBJ2-3; D remains unclear. CDR3 size: 15 residues. V lost 0 bases and J 2 bases, leaving 12 bases between the germline ends. Germline-derived CDR1 and CDR2 are GTSNPN and SVGIG (reference sequence). The CDR3 coding sequence is TGTGCCTGGAGTGTAAGTCCTGAGCCCACAGATACGCAGTATTTT. Amino acid sequence: CAWSVSPEPTDTQYF.

This sequence joins TRBV7-2 and TRBJ2-1; D gene unclear. The CDR3 totals 15 residues. The V and J ends lost 1 base and 4 bases respectively, with 11 bases between them. Germline CDR1 and CDR2: SGHTA and FQGNSA. The CDR3 region has the DNA TGTGCCAGCAGCTTAGAGTATTCTAGATACAATGAGCAGTTCTTC. Amino acids: CASSLEYSRYNEQFF. The variable domain in full, with the rest retrieved from reference TRBV7-2 and TRBJ2-1, is GAGVSQSPSNKVTEKGKDVELRCDPISGHTALYWYRQSLGQGLEFLIYFQGNSAPDKSGLPSDRFSAERTGGSVSTLTIQRTQQEDSAVYLCASSLEYSRYNEQFFGPGTRLTVL.

This chain joins TRBV5-1 and TRBJ2-3; tentatively, D is TRBD2 (6 bases). V lost 2 bases, J lost 6 bases, and 13 bases lay in between. Germline V gene sequence: CDR1 SGHRS, CDR2 YFSETQ. This CDR3 is 14 amino acids long. The CDR3, as DNA: TGCGCCAGCAGCTTAGGAGGGGTTGAGGATACGCAGTATTTT. Its translation: CASSLGGVEDTQYF.

The chain carries TRBV30 and TRBJ1-2; no firm D call. Germline loops: CDR1 GTSNPN, CDR2 SVGIG (reference sequence). Between the trimmed V and J ends, which lost 1 base and 1 base, there was a span of 13 bases. The CDR3 loop spans 15 amino acids. This chain's CDR3 is CAWSEVNTNNYGYTF. CDR3 DNA: TGTGCCTGGAGTGAAGTTAACACCAATAACTATGGCTACACCTTC.

The rearrangement uses TRBV27 and TRBJ1-5; 9 bases line up with TRBD1. The CDR3 is made up of 14 amino acids. The trim removed 4 bases at V and 4 bases at J, leaving 2 bases unmatched. Looked up from germline, CDR1 is MNHEY and CDR2 is SMNVEV (reference sequence). CDR3 in DNA: TGTGCCAGCAGTTCCGGGACAGGGAATCAGCCCCAGCATTTT. Amino acids: CASSSGTGNQPQHF.

This clone was counted between two and nine times. J is TRBJ1-3 and V is TRBV7-6; D perhaps matches TRBD1 (5 bases). Per the germline V gene, CDR1 is SGHVS and CDR2 is FNYEAQ. V was clipped by 5 bases and J by 3 bases, with 17 bases between them. The CDR3 loop spans 16 amino acids. CDR3 DNA: TGTGCCAGCAGCCCAGGCGTTCAGGGAAGTGGAAACACCATATATTTT. Its translation is CASSPGVQGSGNTIYF.

The genes are TRBV27 and TRBJ1-1, with 7 bases that match TRBD1. Losses at the gene ends were 5 bases for V and 3 bases for J; bases not matched to a gene: 6. This CDR3 has 14 residues. Germline-derived CDR1 and CDR2 are MNHEY and SMNVEV (reference sequence). The CDR3 nucleotides read TGTGCCAGCAGTCTTGAGACAGGGTACACTGAAGCTTTCTTT. Translating it yields CASSLETGYTEAFF.

The chain joins TRBV28 to TRBJ1-5; tentative D call: TRBD1 (5 bases). V gave up 5 bases and J gave up 3 bases, with 20 bases separating them. The CDR3 sequence is 17 residues long. From germline, CDR1 is MDHEN and CDR2 SYDVKM. This CDR3 reads CASSLNLGGKTNQPQHF. The CDR3, as DNA: TGTGCCAGCAGTCTAAACCTCGGGGGTAAAACCAATCAGCCCCAGCATTTT.

J is TRBJ1-5 and V is TRBV6-5, with D unresolved. Trimming cost V 5 bases and J 5 bases, with 10 bases left between them. Germline loops: CDR1 MNHEY, CDR2 SVGAGI. The CDR3 is made up of 13 amino acids. The CDR3 nucleotides read TGTGCCAGCAGTACACAGACGGATCAGCCCCAGCATTTT. Translation gives CASSTQTDQPQHF.

The table lists this clone with a count of one. The rearrangement joins TRBV10-3 to TRBJ1-4; D is possibly TRBD1 (5 bases). The V and J ends lost 0 bases and 8 bases respectively, with 7 bases between them. Looked up from germline, CDR1 is ENHRY and CDR2 is SYGVKD. The CDR3 consists of 13 residues. This chain's CDR3 is CAISESRTEKLFF. CDR3 DNA sequence: TGTGCCATCAGTGAGTCGAGGACAGAAAAACTGTTTTTT.

The rearrangement links TRBV5-1 to TRBJ2-5; 11 positions match TRBD2. In germline, CDR1 is SGHRS, CDR2 YFSETQ. J lost 9 bases, V lost 1 base, and 5 bases had no gene match. The length of the CDR3 is 14 residues. The DNA of the CDR3 is TGCGCCAGCAGCTTGACTAGCGGGGGAGGGGCCCAGTACTTC. Its translation is CASSLTSGGGAQYF. Full variable domain (rest looked up from reference TRBV5-1 and TRBJ2-5): KAGVTQTPRYLIKTRGQQVTLSCSPISGHRSVSWYQQTPGQGLQFLFEYFSETQRNKGNFPGRFSGRQFSNSRSEMNVSTLELGDSALYLCASSLTSGGGAQYFGPGTRLLVL.

V and J are TRBV5-1 and TRBJ2-2; 8 nucleotides match TRBD2. The CDR3 runs 15 residues. Trimming at V came to 1 base and at J to 5 bases, leaving 4 bases not matched to a gene. Germline lookup yields CDR1 SGHRS and CDR2 YFSETQ. The CDR3 loop reads CASSLSGGETGELFF. In DNA, the CDR3 is TGCGCCAGCAGCTTGAGCGGGGGAGAGACCGGGGAGCTGTTTTTT.